This T cell receptor beta chain comes out of a study of CD8 T cells in ankylosing spondylitis. Findings and limits, study-wide: Within ankylosing spondylitis blood, a TCR beta motif made up of several highly homologous variants appeared to be characteristic. Reportedly, significant enrichment of disease-linked clones occurred in matched ankylosing spondylitis synovial fluid.

The CDR3 covers 15 residues. Germline values: CDR1 DFQATT, CDR2 SNEGSKA (reference sequence). J was trimmed by 3 bases and V by 3 bases; bases with no gene match: 6. Quantitative 5'-RACE was performed with molecular barcodes, and it yielded the TCR beta libraries. MiXCR was run by TCRdb on the 5' RACE reads, yielding one entry per CDR3 protein. This sample has 150,000 to 200,000 distinct CDR3 sequences, with 11% found just once. Comments on this clonotype: Its antigen is unknown.

This chain uses TRBV20-1 with TRBJ2-5; TRBD2 matches 11 bases. This receptor was identified in a male donor with ankylosing spondylitis or in good health (not recorded which). The sequencing sample was made of blood, either unsorted or a sorted T cell fraction (not recorded which). The chain's CDR3 is CSASRPSGGKETQYF. In DNA, the CDR3 is TGCAGTGCTAGTAGGCCTAGCGGGGGGAAAGAGACCCAGTACTTC.